This TCR beta chain derives from a study of shared clonotypes between healthy human individuals. Per germline, CDR1 MDHEN and CDR2 SYDVKM. Deletions cut 4 bases from V and 5 bases from J, with 13 bases between. This CDR3 is 14 amino acids long. The unsorted samples had around 86 million PBMCs used for genomic DNA. Method: immunoSEQ multiplex PCR; TCRdb's copy keeps in-frame clones and lacks some. The table has hundreds of thousands of clones, roughly 79% seen once; the top ten hold about 12%. This clonotype originated in a woman in her thirties or forties in good health. Some clones in this sample may be carry-over from other donors' samples. The chain carries TRBV28 and TRBJ2-3; a possible D gene is TRBD2 (6 bases). The source material was PBMCs. The CDR3 reads CASSYGGIRDTQYF. CDR3 in DNA: TGTGCCAGCAGTTATGGGGGGATAAGAGATACGCAGTATTTT.